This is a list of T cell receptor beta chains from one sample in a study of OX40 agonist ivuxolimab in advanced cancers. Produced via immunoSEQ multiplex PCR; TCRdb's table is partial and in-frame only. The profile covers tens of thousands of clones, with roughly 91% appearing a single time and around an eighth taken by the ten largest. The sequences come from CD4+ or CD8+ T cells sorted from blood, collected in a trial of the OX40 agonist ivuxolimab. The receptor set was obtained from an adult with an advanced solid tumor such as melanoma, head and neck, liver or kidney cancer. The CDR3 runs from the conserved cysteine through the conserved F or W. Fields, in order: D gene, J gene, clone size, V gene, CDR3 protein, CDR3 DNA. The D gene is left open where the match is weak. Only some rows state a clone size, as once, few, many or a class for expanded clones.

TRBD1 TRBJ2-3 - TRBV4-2 CASSQGAGTAGITDTQYF TGTGCCAGCAGCCAGGGGGCCGGGACAGCCGGCATCACAGATACGCAGTATTTT
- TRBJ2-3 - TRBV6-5 CASSYRISTDTQYF TGTGCCAGCAGTTACAGGATAAGCACAGATACGCAGTATTTT
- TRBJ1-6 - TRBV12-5 CASGSAGLAGSPLHF TGTGCTAGTGGTTCGGCGGGCCTAGCTGGATCACCCCTCCACTTT
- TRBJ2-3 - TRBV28 CASSWQGRFTQYF TGTGCCAGCAGTTGGCAGGGGAGGTTTACGCAGTATTTT
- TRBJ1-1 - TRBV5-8 CASSLEGGTEAFF TGTGCCAGCAGCTTGGAGGGCGGCACTGAAGCTTTCTTT
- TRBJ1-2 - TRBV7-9 CASSPTTPNYGYTF TGTGCCAGCAGCCCGACGACCCCTAACTATGGCTACACCTTC
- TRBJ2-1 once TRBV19 CASSIEAGSSEQFF TGTGCCAGTAGTATAGAGGCGGGAAGTTCTGAGCAGTTCTTC
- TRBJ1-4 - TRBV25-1 CASSEVGQGQEKLFF TGTGCCAGCAGTGAAGTGGGGCAGGGTCAAGAAAAACTGTTTTTT
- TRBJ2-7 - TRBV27 CASSLRGSTYEQYF TGTGCCAGCAGTTTAAGGGGCAGTACCTACGAGCAGTACTTC
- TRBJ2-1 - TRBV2 CASNWGRGYNEQFF TGTGCCAGCAATTGGGGCAGGGGTTACAATGAGCAGTTCTTC
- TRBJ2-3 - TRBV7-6 CASSPGLSFTDTQYF TGTGCCAGCAGCCCCGGACTTTCCTTCACAGATACGCAGTATTTT
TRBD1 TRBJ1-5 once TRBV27 CASKQGASNQPQHF TGTGCCAGCAAACAGGGGGCCAGCAATCAGCCCCAGCATTTT
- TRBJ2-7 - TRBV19 CASSPDAGQLYSYEQYF TGTGCCAGTAGCCCCGACGCCGGTCAGCTTTACTCCTACGAGCAGTACTTC
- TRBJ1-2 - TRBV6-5 CASSSQLERTLDGYTF TGTGCCAGCAGTTCCCAACTCGAGAGAACCCTGGATGGCTACACCTTC
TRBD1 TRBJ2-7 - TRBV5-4 CASSLGGTGVFYEQYF TGTGCCAGCAGCTTGGGCGGGACAGGGGTATTCTACGAGCAGTACTTC
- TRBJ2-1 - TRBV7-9 CASSLLTGNEQFF TGTGCCAGCAGCCTCCTGACGGGCAATGAGCAGTTCTTC
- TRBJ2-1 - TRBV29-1 CSVGLGGWADEQFF TGCAGCGTTGGATTAGGGGGTTGGGCGGATGAGCAGTTCTTC
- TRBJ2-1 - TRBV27 CASSWAGEQFF TGTGCCAGCAGTTGGGCGGGAGAGCAGTTCTTC
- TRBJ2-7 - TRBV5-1 CASSGEGSEQYF TGCGCCAGCAGCGGAGAGGGGAGCGAGCAGTACTTC
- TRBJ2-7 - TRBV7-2 CASSLGFSIPYEQYF TGTGCCAGCAGCTTAGGTTTCTCGATCCCCTACGAGCAGTACTTC
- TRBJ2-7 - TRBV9 CASSVSGSEQYF TGTGCCAGCAGCGTGTCCGGATCGGAGCAGTACTTC
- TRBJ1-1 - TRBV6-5 CASSYVGGAAEAFF TGTGCCAGCAGTTACGTGGGGGGCGCGGCTGAAGCTTTCTTT
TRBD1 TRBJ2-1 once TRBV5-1 CASSPDRGRLNEQFF TGCGCCAGCAGCCCGGACAGGGGAAGGCTCAATGAGCAGTTCTTC
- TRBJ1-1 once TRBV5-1 CASSLVGSTEAFF TGCGCCAGCAGCTTGGTAGGGAGCACTGAAGCTTTCTTT
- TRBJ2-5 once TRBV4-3 CASSQDRGPRGTQYF TGCGCCAGCAGCCAAGACCGAGGGCCCCGGGGGACCCAGTACTTC
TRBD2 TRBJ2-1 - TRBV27 CASRGTSGYNEQFF TGTGCCAGCCGGGGGACTAGCGGGTACAATGAGCAGTTCTTC
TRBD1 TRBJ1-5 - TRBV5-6 CASSSTGASNQPQHF TGTGCCAGCAGCTCCACAGGGGCGAGCAATCAGCCCCAGCATTTT
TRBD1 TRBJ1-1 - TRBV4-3 CASSQDSGQGATEAFF TGCGCCAGCAGCCAAGATTCGGGACAGGGGGCCACTGAAGCTTTCTTT
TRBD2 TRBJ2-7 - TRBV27 CASSILAGDHEQYF TGTGCCAGCAGTATACTAGCGGGAGACCACGAGCAGTACTTC
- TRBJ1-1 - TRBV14 CASSQLGRNTEAFF TGTGCCAGCAGCCAACTTGGGAGGAACACTGAAGCTTTCTTT
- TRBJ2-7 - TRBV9 CASSVDQGSSYEQYF TGTGCCAGCAGCGTAGACCAGGGCAGCTCCTACGAGCAGTACTTC
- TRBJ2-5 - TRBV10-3 CAISENSYRAGQETQYF TGTGCCATCAGTGAGAATTCTTACCGGGCAGGGCAAGAGACCCAGTACTTC
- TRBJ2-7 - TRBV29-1 CSVEGDTPYEQYF TGCAGCGTTGAAGGGGACACCCCCTACGAGCAGTACTTC
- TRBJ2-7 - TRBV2 CARAMDKSSYEQYF TGTGCCAGGGCCATGGACAAGAGCTCCTACGAGCAGTACTTC
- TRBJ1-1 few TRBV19 CASSITVGPTEAFF TGTGCCAGTAGTATTACAGTGGGGCCCACTGAAGCTTTCTTT
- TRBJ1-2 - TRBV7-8 CASTQRTTQVGYGYTF TGTGCCAGCACCCAGAGGACCACCCAGGTTGGCTATGGCTACACCTTC
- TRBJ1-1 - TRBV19 CASRYGVGNTEAFF TGTGCCAGCCGGTATGGAGTGGGGAACACTGAAGCTTTCTTT
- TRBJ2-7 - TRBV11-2 CASTRDGEQYF TGTGCCAGCACCAGAGACGGCGAGCAGTACTTC
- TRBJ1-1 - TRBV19 CASTQTATNTEAFF TGTGCCAGTACCCAAACGGCGACGAACACTGAAGCTTTCTTT
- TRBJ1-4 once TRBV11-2 CASSLADSFNEKLFF TGTGCCAGCAGCTTAGCGGACAGTTTTAATGAAAAACTGTTTTTT
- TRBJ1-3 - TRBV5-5 CASSFWTESTIYF TGTGCCAGCAGCTTCTGGACTGAATCCACCATATATTTT
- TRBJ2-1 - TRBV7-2 CASSLPDILDEQFF TGTGCCAGCAGCCTCCCGGACATACTCGATGAGCAGTTCTTC
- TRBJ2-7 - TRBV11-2 CASSSFKTYEQYF TGTGCCAGCAGCTCATTTAAGACCTACGAGCAGTACTTC